This T cell receptor beta chain comes out of a study of spatial heterogeneity in lung cancer. At the level of the study: The average count in raw reads for each unique TCR and UMI combination exceeded 9.5 appearances.

This clonotype was detected ten times or more. As yet, its antigen is unknown. V lost 2 bases and J 6 bases, leaving 8 bases between the germline ends. Germline lookup yields CDR1 SGHTA and CDR2 FQGNSA. The CDR3 sequence is 12 residues long. A unique molecular identifier was attached to every TCR cDNA molecule. TCRdb itself ran the 5' RACE reads through MiXCR, one entry per CDR3 protein. The data show fewer than 15,000 distinct CDR3 sequences, approximately 2.9% seen once. Regarding the study as a whole: The number of expanded tumor alpha and beta chains correlated with mutation number.

As for time point: sample taken at primary tumor resection. The receptor was derived from a male donor with early-stage non-small cell lung cancer. Sequenced material: lung tumor tissue, taken at surgery. The chain joins TRBV7-2 to TRBJ2-7; the D gene could be TRBD1 or TRBD2 (5 bases each). The CDR3 bases are TGTGCCAGCAGCTTAACCGGGACCGAGCAGTACTTC. Translation gives CASSLTGTEQYF.